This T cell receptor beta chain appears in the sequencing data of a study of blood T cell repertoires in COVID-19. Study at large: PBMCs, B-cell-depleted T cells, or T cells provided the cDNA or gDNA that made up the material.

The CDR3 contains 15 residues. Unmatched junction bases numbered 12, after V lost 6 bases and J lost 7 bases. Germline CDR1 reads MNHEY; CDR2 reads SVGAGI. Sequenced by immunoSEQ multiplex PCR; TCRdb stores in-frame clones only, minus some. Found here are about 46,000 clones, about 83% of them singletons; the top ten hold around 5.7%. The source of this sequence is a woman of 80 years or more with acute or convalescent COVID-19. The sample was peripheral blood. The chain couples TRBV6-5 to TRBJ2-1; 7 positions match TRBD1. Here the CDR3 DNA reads TGTGCCAGCAGGCCCTCCGGGACAGTGGGGAATGAGCAGTTCTTC. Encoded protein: CASRPSGTVGNEQFF.